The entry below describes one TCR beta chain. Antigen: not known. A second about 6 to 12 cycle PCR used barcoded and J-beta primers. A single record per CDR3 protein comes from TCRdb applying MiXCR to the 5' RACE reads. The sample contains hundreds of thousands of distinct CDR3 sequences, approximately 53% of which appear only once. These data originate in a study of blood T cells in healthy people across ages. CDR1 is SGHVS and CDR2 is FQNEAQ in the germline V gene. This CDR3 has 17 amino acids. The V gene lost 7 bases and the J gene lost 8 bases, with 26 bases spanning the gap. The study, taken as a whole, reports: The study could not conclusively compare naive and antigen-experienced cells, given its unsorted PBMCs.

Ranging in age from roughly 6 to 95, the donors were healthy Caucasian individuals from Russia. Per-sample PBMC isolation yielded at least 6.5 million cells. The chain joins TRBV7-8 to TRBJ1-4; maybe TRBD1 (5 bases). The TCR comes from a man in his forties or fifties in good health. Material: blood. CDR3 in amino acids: CASIRGTTRGLEEKLFF. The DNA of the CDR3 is TGTGCCAGCATAAGAGGAACCACTCGGGGGTTGGAGGAAAAACTGTTTTTT. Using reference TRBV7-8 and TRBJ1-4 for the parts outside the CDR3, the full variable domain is GAGVSQSPRYKVAKRGQDVALRCDPISGHVSLFWYQQALGQGPEFLTYFQNEAQLDKSGLPSDRFFAERPEGSVSTLKIQRTQQEDSAVYLCASIRGTTRGLEEKLFFGSGTQLSVL.